These T cell receptor beta chains were read from a single sample in a study of graft-versus-host responses after intestinal transplantation. TCRdb's table, derived via immunoSEQ multiplex PCR, lists solely in-frame clones and lacks some. The sample has about 21,000 clones; around 76% are singletons. Here the sequenced sample was ileum tissue, taken 20 days after intestinal transplant. The origin of the receptors is a human patient who received an intestinal transplant, so some T cells may come from the graft donor. Each CDR3 is given with its conserved first and last residue. The order of the fields is CDR3 protein, CDR3 DNA, V gene, D gene, clone size, J gene. A D gene is named only where the DNA matches it firmly. Some rows have no size entry. The others give once, few or many, or a class for an expanded clone.

CDR3 protein: CAWCGGGNNEQFF
CDR3 DNA: TGTGCCTGGTGTGGGGGGGGGAACAATGAGCAGTTCTTC
V gene: TRBV30
D gene: TRBD2
clone size: NA
J gene: TRBJ2-1

CDR3 protein: CASSFYGQGSYEQYF
CDR3 DNA: TGTGCCAGCAGCTTCTATGGACAGGGGTCCTACGAGCAGTACTTC
V gene: TRBV5-5
D gene: TRBD1
clone size: NA
J gene: TRBJ2-7

CDR3 protein: CASSLGLTTYEQYF
CDR3 DNA: TGTGCCAGCAGTCTGGGACTAACAACCTACGAGCAGTACTTC
V gene: TRBV27
D gene: TRBD2
clone size: NA
J gene: TRBJ2-7

CDR3 protein: CASSWTGYEQYF
CDR3 DNA: TGTGCCAGCAGTTGGACTGGCTACGAGCAGTACTTC
V gene: TRBV6-5
D gene: NA
clone size: few
J gene: TRBJ2-7

CDR3 protein: CASTRGGSSYEQYF
CDR3 DNA: TGTGCCAGCACTCGCGGGGGCTCCTCCTACGAGCAGTACTTC
V gene: TRBV2
D gene: NA
clone size: once
J gene: TRBJ2-7

CDR3 protein: CASSPGLVYEQYF
CDR3 DNA: TGTGCCAGTAGTCCCGGACTAGTATACGAGCAGTACTTC
V gene: TRBV19
D gene: TRBD2
clone size: NA
J gene: TRBJ2-7

CDR3 protein: CASSETGYSGNTIYF
CDR3 DNA: TGTGCCAGCAGTGAGACAGGATACTCTGGAAACACCATATATTTT
V gene: TRBV6-1
D gene: NA
clone size: NA
J gene: TRBJ1-3

CDR3 protein: CASSLAGGHFYEQYF
CDR3 DNA: TGTGCCAGCAGTTTAGCGGGGGGGCACTTCTACGAGCAGTACTTC
V gene: TRBV6-6
D gene: TRBD2
clone size: NA
J gene: TRBJ2-7

CDR3 protein: CAWTGRGNGGELFF
CDR3 DNA: TGTGCCTGGACAGGGAGGGGGAATGGCGGGGAGCTGTTTTTT
V gene: TRBV30
D gene: NA
clone size: NA
J gene: TRBJ2-2

CDR3 protein: CASSDTSGRLYEQYF
CDR3 DNA: TGTGCCAGCAGTGACACTAGCGGGAGACTATACGAGCAGTACTTC
V gene: TRBV2
D gene: TRBD2
clone size: NA
J gene: TRBJ2-7

CDR3 protein: CASSLEARSLTYEQYF
CDR3 DNA: TGTGCCAGCAGCTTAGAGGCGCGGAGTCTGACCTACGAGCAGTACTTC
V gene: TRBV7-2
D gene: NA
clone size: NA
J gene: TRBJ2-7

CDR3 protein: CASSLGQLNTGELFF
CDR3 DNA: TGTGCCAGCAGCCTGGGACAGCTCAACACCGGGGAGCTGTTTTTT
V gene: TRBV11-2
D gene: TRBD1
clone size: NA
J gene: TRBJ2-2

CDR3 protein: CASSHADRGEQYF
CDR3 DNA: TGCGCCAGCAGCCACGCGGACAGGGGTGAGCAGTACTTC
V gene: TRBV4-3
D gene: TRBD1
clone size: NA
J gene: TRBJ2-7

CDR3 protein: CASSSPGQGNDEQYF
CDR3 DNA: TGTGCCAGCAGTTCACCGGGACAGGGGAACGACGAGCAGTACTTC
V gene: TRBV28
D gene: TRBD1
clone size: NA
J gene: TRBJ2-7

CDR3 protein: CASSLTGGWGLGWETQYF
CDR3 DNA: TGTGCCAGCAGCTTAACGGGAGGGTGGGGACTAGGGTGGGAGACCCAGTACTTC
V gene: TRBV7-2
D gene: TRBD2
clone size: NA
J gene: TRBJ2-5

CDR3 protein: CSARDFYEQYF
CDR3 DNA: TGCAGTGCCCGGGACTTCTACGAGCAGTACTTC
V gene: TRBV20-1
D gene: NA
clone size: NA
J gene: TRBJ2-7

CDR3 protein: CASSPPSGGTDTQYF
CDR3 DNA: TGTGCCAGCAGCCCACCTAGCGGGGGCACAGATACGCAGTATTTT
V gene: TRBV5-4
D gene: TRBD2
clone size: NA
J gene: TRBJ2-3

CDR3 protein: CASSQVRLRSAVTYEQYF
CDR3 DNA: TGTGCCAGCAGCCAAGTCCGTCTACGTTCAGCGGTCACCTACGAGCAGTACTTC
V gene: TRBV14
D gene: NA
clone size: NA
J gene: TRBJ2-7

CDR3 protein: CASSLDRAGTEAFF
CDR3 DNA: TGTGCCAGCAGTCTCGACAGGGCAGGCACTGAAGCTTTCTTT
V gene: TRBV27
D gene: TRBD1
clone size: NA
J gene: TRBJ1-1

CDR3 protein: CASSVGGFYGYTF
CDR3 DNA: TGTGCCAGCAGTGTAGGGGGCTTCTATGGCTACACCTTC
V gene: TRBV6-4
D gene: TRBD1
clone size: NA
J gene: TRBJ1-2

CDR3 protein: CASSQEDSLAYEQYF
CDR3 DNA: TGTGCCAGCAGCCAAGAGGACAGTCTAGCCTACGAGCAGTACTTC
V gene: TRBV4-2
D gene: NA
clone size: NA
J gene: TRBJ2-7

CDR3 protein: CASSMFATRQPQHF
CDR3 DNA: TGTGCCAGTAGTATGTTTGCGACAAGGCAGCCCCAGCATTTT
V gene: TRBV19
D gene: NA
clone size: NA
J gene: TRBJ1-5

CDR3 protein: CASSLGRGAGELFF
CDR3 DNA: TGTGCCAGCAGCCTAGGTCGGGGGGCCGGGGAGCTGTTTTTT
V gene: TRBV13
D gene: TRBD2
clone size: few
J gene: TRBJ2-2

CDR3 protein: CASRRQGAGEKLFF
CDR3 DNA: TGTGCCAGTAGACGACAGGGGGCGGGTGAAAAACTGTTTTTT
V gene: TRBV19
D gene: TRBD1
clone size: NA
J gene: TRBJ1-4

CDR3 protein: CASSLGARPNRFGFWYF
CDR3 DNA: TGTGCCAGCAGTTTAGGTGCGAGGCCTAATCGTTTTGGTTTCTGGTACTTC
V gene: TRBV28
D gene: NA
clone size: few
J gene: TRBJ2-7

CDR3 protein: CASSATPLTSTSRNEQFF
CDR3 DNA: TGTGCCAGCAGTGCAACCCCCCTCACTAGCACGAGTAGGAATGAGCAGTTCTTC
V gene: TRBV11-2
D gene: NA
clone size: NA
J gene: TRBJ2-1

CDR3 protein: CASSLETIQGYEQFF
CDR3 DNA: TGTGCCAGCAGCTTAGAGACGATACAGGGTTATGAGCAGTTCTTC
V gene: TRBV7-6
D gene: NA
clone size: medium-sized
J gene: TRBJ2-1

CDR3 protein: CASSQDQGLPLRELFF
CDR3 DNA: TGTGCCAGCAGCCAAGATCAGGGACTCCCATTGCGGGAGCTGTTTTTT
V gene: TRBV14
D gene: NA
clone size: NA
J gene: TRBJ2-2

CDR3 protein: CASSNTGVTGELFF
CDR3 DNA: TGTGCCAGCAGCAACACAGGGGTCACCGGGGAGCTGTTTTTT
V gene: TRBV12-1
D gene: NA
clone size: NA
J gene: TRBJ2-2

CDR3 protein: CASSLDLAGSDTQYF
CDR3 DNA: TGTGCCAGCAGCTTAGATCTCGCGGGGTCAGATACGCAGTATTTT
V gene: TRBV11-2
D gene: NA
clone size: NA
J gene: TRBJ2-3

CDR3 protein: CASSWSYNYGYTF
CDR3 DNA: TGCGCCAGCAGCTGGAGCTATAACTATGGCTACACCTTC
V gene: TRBV5-1
D gene: NA
clone size: few
J gene: TRBJ1-2

CDR3 protein: CASSFLYRGKDGYTF
CDR3 DNA: TGTGCCAGCAGTTTTCTGTACAGGGGGAAAGATGGCTACACCTTC
V gene: TRBV28
D gene: TRBD1
clone size: once
J gene: TRBJ1-2

CDR3 protein: CASSQNGPYVGRGTEAFF
CDR3 DNA: TGCGCCAGCAGCCAAAACGGCCCCTACGTGGGGCGGGGCACTGAAGCTTTCTTT
V gene: TRBV4-1
D gene: NA
clone size: NA
J gene: TRBJ1-1

CDR3 protein: CASSEKNRDGYTF
CDR3 DNA: TGCGCCAGCAGTGAGAAGAACAGGGATGGCTACACCTTC
V gene: TRBV10-1
D gene: NA
clone size: NA
J gene: TRBJ1-2

CDR3 protein: CAISRGYRGKAKNIQYF
CDR3 DNA: TGTGCCATCTCGAGGGGTTACAGGGGGAAAGCCAAAAACATTCAGTACTTC
V gene: TRBV10-3
D gene: TRBD1
clone size: few
J gene: TRBJ2-4

CDR3 protein: CASSGGGHNNYGYTF
CDR3 DNA: TGTGCCAGCAGCGGAGGGGGCCACAACAACTATGGCTACACCTTC
V gene: TRBV5-4
D gene: TRBD1
clone size: NA
J gene: TRBJ1-2

CDR3 protein: CASSKRRGPRGNTEAFF
CDR3 DNA: TGTGCCAGCAGCAAAAGAAGAGGCCCACGCGGGAACACTGAAGCTTTCTTT
V gene: TRBV21-1
D gene: NA
clone size: NA
J gene: TRBJ1-1

CDR3 protein: CASSPRQGNSPLHF
CDR3 DNA: TGTGCCAGCAGCCCGCGACAGGGGAATTCACCCCTCCACTTT
V gene: TRBV7-8
D gene: TRBD1
clone size: NA
J gene: TRBJ1-6

CDR3 protein: CASSLGSSDTQYF
CDR3 DNA: TGTGCCAGCAGCCTCGGGTCCTCAGATACGCAGTATTTT
V gene: TRBV11-3
D gene: NA
clone size: NA
J gene: TRBJ2-3

CDR3 protein: CASSLESGAGTEAFF
CDR3 DNA: TGTGCCAGCAGCTTAGAATCTGGGGCCGGCACTGAAGCTTTCTTT
V gene: TRBV7-6
D gene: NA
clone size: NA
J gene: TRBJ1-1